The entry that follows covers one T cell receptor beta chain sequence. Here immunoSEQ multiplex PCR was the method, and the copy in TCRdb shows in-frame clones only, minus some. The sample carries roughly 330,000 clones, 80% to 90% recorded once. Between the trimmed V and J ends, which lost 3 bases and 2 bases, there was a span of 10 bases. CDR3 length equals 14 residues. The germline gives CDR1 SGHRS, CDR2 YFSETQ. The source of the sample is a study of blood T cell repertoires in COVID-19. The wider study: In each case, the material was cDNA or gDNA derived from T cells, B-cell-depleted T cells, or PBMCs.

This receptor was taken from a man in his thirties or forties with COVID-19, enrolled during active disease. Sequenced sample: peripheral blood. This chain links TRBV5-1 with TRBJ2-3, with a possible D match to TRBD1 (6 bases). As DNA, the CDR3 is TGCGCCAGCAGCTCAGGACAGTACACAGATACGCAGTATTTT. The encoded protein is CASSSGQYTDTQYF.